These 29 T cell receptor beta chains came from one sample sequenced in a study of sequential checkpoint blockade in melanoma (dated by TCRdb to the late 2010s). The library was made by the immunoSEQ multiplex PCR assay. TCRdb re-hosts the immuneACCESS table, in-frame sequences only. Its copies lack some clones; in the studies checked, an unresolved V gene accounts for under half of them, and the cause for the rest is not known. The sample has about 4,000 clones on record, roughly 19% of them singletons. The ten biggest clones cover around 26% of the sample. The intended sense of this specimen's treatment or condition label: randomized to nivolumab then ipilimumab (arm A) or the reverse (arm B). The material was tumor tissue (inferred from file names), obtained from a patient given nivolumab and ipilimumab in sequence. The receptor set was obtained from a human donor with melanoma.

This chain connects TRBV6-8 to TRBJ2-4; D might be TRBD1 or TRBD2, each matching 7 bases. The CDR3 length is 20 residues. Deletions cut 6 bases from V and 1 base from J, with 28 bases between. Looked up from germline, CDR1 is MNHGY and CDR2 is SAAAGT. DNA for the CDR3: TGTGCCAGCAGCCACCGAACACAGGGGCCGGGGAGGGGCGCCAAAAACATTCAGTACTTC. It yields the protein CASSHRTQGPGRGAKNIQYF.

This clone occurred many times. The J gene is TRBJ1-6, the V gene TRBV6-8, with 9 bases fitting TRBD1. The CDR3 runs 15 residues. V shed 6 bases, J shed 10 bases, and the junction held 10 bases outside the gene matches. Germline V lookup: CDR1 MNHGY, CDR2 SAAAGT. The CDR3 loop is CASSSPGQGKSPLHF. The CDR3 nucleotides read TGTGCCAGCAGCTCACCGGGACAGGGAAAGTCACCCCTCCACTTT.

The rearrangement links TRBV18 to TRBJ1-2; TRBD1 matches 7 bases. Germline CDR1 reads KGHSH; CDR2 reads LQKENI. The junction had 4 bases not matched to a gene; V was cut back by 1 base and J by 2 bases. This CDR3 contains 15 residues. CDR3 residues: CASSPLQGPNYGYTF. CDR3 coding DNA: TGTGCCAGCTCACCACTACAGGGGCCAAACTATGGCTACACCTTC. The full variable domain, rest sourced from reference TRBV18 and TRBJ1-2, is NAGVMQNPRHLVRRRGQEARLRCSPMKGHSHVYWYRQLPEEGLKFMVYLQKENIIDESGMPKERFSAEFPKEGPSILRIQQVVRGDSAAYFCASSPLQGPNYGYTFGSGTRLTVV.

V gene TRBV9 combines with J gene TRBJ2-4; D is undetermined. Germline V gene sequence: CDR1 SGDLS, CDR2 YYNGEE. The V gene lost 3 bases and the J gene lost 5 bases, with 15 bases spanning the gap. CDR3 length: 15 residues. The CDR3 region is CASSDVNGVENIQYF. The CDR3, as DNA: TGTGCCAGCAGCGACGTCAATGGGGTGGAAAACATTCAGTACTTC. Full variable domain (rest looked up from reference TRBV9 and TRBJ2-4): DSGVTQTPKHLITATGQRVTLRCSPRSGDLSVYWYQQSLDQGLQFLIQYYNGEERAKGNILERFSAQQFPDLHSELNLSSLELGDSALYFCASSDVNGVENIQYFGAGTRLSVL.

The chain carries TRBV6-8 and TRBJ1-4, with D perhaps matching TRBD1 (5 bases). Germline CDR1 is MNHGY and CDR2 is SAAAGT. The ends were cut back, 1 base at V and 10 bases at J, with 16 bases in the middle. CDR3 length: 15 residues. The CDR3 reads CASSYLGQGRGKLFF. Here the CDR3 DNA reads TGTGCCAGCAGTTACTTAGGGCAGGGTAGAGGAAAACTGTTTTTT.

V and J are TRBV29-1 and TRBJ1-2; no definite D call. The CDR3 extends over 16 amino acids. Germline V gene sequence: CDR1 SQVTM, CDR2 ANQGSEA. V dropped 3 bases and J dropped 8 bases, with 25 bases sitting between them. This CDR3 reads CSVEFNRAVSFFGYTF. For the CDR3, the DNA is TGCAGCGTTGAGTTTAATAGGGCAGTTTCTTTTTTCGGCTACACCTTC.

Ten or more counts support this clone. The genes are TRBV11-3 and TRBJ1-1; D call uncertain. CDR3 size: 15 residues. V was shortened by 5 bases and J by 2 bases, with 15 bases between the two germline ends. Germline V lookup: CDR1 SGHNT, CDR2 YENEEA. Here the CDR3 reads CASSRVSILNTEAFF. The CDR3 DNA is TGTGCCAGCAGCCGCGTTTCGATCCTAAACACTGAAGCTTTCTTT.

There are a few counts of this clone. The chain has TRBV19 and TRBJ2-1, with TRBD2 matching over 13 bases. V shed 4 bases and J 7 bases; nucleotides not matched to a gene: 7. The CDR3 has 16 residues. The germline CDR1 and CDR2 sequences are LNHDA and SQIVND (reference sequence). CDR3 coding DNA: TGTGCCAGTAGTACCCCGGGACTAGCGGGGATAAATGAGCAGTTCTTC. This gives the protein CASSTPGLAGINEQFF.

The CDR3 DNA reads as TGTGCCAGCAGCCTAACCAACAACCCGTACGAGCAGTACGTC. Translation: CASSLTNNPYEQYV. The chain employs TRBV28 and TRBJ2-7; D not resolved. The V end lost 6 bases, the J end lost 4 bases, and 16 bases lay between the germline ends. This CDR3 contains 14 residues. CDR1 is MDHEN and CDR2 is SYDVKM in the germline V gene.

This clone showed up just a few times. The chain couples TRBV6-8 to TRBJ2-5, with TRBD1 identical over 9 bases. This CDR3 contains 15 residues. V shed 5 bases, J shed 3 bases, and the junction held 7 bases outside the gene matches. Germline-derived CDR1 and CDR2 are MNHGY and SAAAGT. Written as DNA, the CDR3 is TGTGCCAGCAGTGCAGGGACAGGGCTAAAAGAGACCCAGTACTTC. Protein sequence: CASSAGTGLKETQYF.

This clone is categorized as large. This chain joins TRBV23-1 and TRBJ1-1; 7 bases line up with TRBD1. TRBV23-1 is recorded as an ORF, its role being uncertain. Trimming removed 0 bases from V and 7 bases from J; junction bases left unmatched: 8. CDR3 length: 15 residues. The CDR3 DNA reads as TGCGCCAGCAGTCAATCTTTCACAGGGGAGGTTGAAGCTTTCTTT. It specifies CASSQSFTGEVEAFF.

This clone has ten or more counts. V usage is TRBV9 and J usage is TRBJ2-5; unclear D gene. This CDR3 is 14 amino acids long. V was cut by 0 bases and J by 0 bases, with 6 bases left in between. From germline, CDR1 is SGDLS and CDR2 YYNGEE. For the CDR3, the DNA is TGTGCCAGCAGCGTAGTGATAAACCAAGAGACCCAGTACTTC. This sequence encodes CASSVVINQETQYF.

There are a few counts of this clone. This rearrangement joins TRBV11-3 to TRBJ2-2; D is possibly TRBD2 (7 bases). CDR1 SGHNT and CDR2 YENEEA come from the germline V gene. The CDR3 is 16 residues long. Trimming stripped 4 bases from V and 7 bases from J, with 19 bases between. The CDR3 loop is CASSWPRGAEDGELFF. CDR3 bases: TGTGCCAGCAGCTGGCCCCGGGGGGCCGAGGACGGGGAGCTGTTTTTT.

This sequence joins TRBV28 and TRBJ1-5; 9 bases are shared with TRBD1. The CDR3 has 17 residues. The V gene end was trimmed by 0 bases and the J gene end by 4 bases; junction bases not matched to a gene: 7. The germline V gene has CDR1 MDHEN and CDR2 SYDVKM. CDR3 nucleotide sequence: TGTGCCAGCAGTTTATGGGGGGGACAGGGTTGGAATCAGCCCCAGCATTTT. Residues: CASSLWGGQGWNQPQHF.

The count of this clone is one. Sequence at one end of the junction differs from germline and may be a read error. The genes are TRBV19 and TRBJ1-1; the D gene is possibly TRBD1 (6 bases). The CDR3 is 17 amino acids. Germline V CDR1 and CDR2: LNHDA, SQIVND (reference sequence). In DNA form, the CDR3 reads TGTGTCAGTAGTCCGCCTCCAGGGGCCTTGTTGAACACTGAAGCTTTCTTT. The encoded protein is CVSSPPPGALLNTEAFF.

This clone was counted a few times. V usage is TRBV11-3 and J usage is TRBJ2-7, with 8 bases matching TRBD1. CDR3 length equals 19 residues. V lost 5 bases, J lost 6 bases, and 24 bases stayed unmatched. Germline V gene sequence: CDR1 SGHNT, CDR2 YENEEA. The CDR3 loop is CASSIPIPKRGQGVREQYF. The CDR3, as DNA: TGTGCCAGCAGCATACCCATCCCTAAGCGAGGACAGGGCGTCCGCGAGCAGTACTTC. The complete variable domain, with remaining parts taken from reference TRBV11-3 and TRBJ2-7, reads EAGVVQSPRYKIIEKKQPVAFWCNPISGHNTLYWYLQNLGQGPELLIRYENEEAVDDSQLPKDRFSAERLKGVDSTLKIQPAELGDSAVYLCASSIPIPKRGQGVREQYFGPGTRLTVT.

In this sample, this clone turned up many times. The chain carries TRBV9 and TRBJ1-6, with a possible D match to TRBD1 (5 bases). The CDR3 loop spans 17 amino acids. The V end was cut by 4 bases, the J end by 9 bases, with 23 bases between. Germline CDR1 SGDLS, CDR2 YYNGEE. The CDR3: CASSQARGPSGGSPLHF. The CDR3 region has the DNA TGTGCCAGCAGCCAAGCAAGGGGACCCTCAGGAGGTTCACCCCTCCACTTT.

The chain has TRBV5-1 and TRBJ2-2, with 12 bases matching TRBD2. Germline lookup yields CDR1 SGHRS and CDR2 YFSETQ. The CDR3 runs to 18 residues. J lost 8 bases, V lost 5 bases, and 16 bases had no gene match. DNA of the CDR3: TGCGCCAGCAGTTTCGGGACTAGCGGGCCATCCACCTGGGGGGAGCTGTTTTTT. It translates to CASSFGTSGPSTWGELFF.

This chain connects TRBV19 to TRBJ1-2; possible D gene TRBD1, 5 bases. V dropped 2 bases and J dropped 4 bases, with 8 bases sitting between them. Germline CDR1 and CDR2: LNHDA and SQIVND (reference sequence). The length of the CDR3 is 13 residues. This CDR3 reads CASSISGTYGYTF. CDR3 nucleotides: TGTGCCAGTAGTATAAGCGGGACCTATGGCTACACCTTC.

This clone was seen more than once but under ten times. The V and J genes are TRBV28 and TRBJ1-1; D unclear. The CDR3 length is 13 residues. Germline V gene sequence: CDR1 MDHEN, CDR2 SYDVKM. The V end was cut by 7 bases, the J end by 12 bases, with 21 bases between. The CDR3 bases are TGTGCCAGCATGAAACCGGGCCCCCGAGTCACTTTCTTT. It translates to CASMKPGPRVTFF.

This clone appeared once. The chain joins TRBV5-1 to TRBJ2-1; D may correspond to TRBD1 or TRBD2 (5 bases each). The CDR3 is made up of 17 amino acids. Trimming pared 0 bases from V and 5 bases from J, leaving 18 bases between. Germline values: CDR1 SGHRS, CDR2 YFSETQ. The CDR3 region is CASSLGRWGSGHNEQFF. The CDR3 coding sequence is TGCGCCAGCAGCTTGGGTCGTTGGGGATCGGGACACAATGAGCAGTTCTTC.

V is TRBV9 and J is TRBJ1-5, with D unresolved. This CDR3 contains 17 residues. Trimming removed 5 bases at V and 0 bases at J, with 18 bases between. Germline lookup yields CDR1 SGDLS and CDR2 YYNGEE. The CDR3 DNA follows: TGTGCCAGCAGTGAATGGGGTTCGAGTCTTAGCAATCAGCCCCAGCATTTT. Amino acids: CASSEWGSSLSNQPQHF.

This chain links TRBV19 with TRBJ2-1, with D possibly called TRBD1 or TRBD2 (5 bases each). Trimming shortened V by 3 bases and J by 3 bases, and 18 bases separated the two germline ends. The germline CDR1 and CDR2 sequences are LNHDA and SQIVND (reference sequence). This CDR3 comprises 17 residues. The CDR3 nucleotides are TGTGCCAGTAGTATTGGGGACGCACAATTCCGCTACAATGAGCAGTTCTTC. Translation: CASSIGDAQFRYNEQFF.

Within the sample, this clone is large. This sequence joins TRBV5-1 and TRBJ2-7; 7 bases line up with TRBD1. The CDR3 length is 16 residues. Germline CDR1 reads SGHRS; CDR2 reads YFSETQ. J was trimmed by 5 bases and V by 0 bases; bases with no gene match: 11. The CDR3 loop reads CASSLVKSTGQDEQYF. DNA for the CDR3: TGCGCCAGCAGCTTGGTTAAATCCACAGGACAGGACGAGCAGTACTTC.

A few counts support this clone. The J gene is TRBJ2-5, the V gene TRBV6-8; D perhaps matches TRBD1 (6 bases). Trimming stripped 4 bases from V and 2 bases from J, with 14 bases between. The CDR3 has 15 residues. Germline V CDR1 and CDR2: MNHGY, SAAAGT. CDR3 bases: TGTGCCAGCAGTTCTCCTCGACAGGCTCAAGAGACCCAGTACTTC. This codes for CASSSPRQAQETQYF.

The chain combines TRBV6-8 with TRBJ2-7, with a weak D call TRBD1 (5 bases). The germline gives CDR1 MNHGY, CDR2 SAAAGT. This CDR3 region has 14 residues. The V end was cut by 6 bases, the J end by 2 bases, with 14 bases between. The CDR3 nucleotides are TGTGCCAGCAGCCTGGCAGGGCGACCCTACGAGCAGTACGTC. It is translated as CASSLAGRPYEQYV.

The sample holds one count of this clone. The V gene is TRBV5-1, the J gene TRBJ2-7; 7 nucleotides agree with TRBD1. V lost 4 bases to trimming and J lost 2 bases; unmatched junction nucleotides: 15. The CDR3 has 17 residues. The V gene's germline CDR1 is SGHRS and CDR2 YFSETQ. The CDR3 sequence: CASSPDRGRGQTYEQYF. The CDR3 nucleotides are TGCGCCAGCAGCCCAGATAGAGGACGGGGACAGACCTACGAGCAGTACTTC.

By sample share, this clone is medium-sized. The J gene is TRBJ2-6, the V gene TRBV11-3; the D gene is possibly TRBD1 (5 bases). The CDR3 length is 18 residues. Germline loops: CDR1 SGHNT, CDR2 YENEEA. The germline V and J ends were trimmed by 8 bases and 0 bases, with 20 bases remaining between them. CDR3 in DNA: TGTGCCAGCTTGACTTGGGGCAGGCAAAGCTCTGGGGCCAACGTCCTGACTTTC. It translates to CASLTWGRQSSGANVLTF.

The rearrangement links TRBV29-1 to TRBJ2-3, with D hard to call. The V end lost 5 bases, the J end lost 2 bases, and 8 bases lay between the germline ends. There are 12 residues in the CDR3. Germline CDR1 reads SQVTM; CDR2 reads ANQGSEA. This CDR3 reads CSVSQDTDTQYF. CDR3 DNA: TGCAGCGTTTCCCAAGACACAGATACGCAGTATTTT.